This T cell receptor beta chain was sequenced during a study of T cells in Graves' hyperthyroidism and ophthalmopathy. The investigators amplified TCR beta CDR3 regions from RNA transcripts. RT-PCR in the first round (using the HTBI primer set) targeted the TCR CDR3. TCRdb re-analysed the multiplex PCR reads in MiXCR, keeping a single row per CDR3 protein. The sample has 250,000 to 350,000 distinct CDR3 sequences, approximately 17% seen once; the top ten hold approximately 60%. The table lists this clonotype with a few counts. Germline lookup yields CDR1 SGHVS and CDR2 FQNEAQ. V lost 5 bases, J lost 2 bases, and 4 bases stayed unmatched. The CDR3 runs to 14 residues.

The specimen sequenced was blood. The sequence derives from a woman aged 55-69 years with Graves' ophthalmopathy. This chain connects TRBV7-8 to TRBJ2-3; 7 positions agree with TRBD2. CDR3 coding DNA: TGTGCCAGCAGCACGGGGGGTTTCACAGATACGCAGTATTTT. Amino acid sequence: CASSTGGFTDTQYF.